Given below is one T cell receptor (beta chain) in context. The data originate from a study of patients and donors after allogeneic stem cell transplantation. The V gene lost 2 bases and the J gene lost 3 bases, with 19 bases spanning the gap. The CDR3 spans 18 residues. MiXCR, run by TCRdb on the RT-PCR reads, gives a single entry per CDR3 protein. The sample holds around 150,000 distinct CDR3 sequences, about two fifths seen once. This rearrangement joins TRBV12-3 or TRBV12-4 to TRBJ2-2; no firm D call. Sequences were obtained from blood, either unsorted or a sorted T cell fraction (not recorded which). The origin of this receptor is a human donor who was either an allogeneic HSCT recipient or a stem cell or donor lymphocyte infusion donor (not recorded which). It is not recorded whose cells these are; they may come from a transplant donor. In nucleotides, the CDR3 is TGTGCCAGCAGTTTATCTCGGGCCTACGGTCGGGACACCGGGGAGCTGTTTTTT. It codes for CASSLSRAYGRDTGELFF.